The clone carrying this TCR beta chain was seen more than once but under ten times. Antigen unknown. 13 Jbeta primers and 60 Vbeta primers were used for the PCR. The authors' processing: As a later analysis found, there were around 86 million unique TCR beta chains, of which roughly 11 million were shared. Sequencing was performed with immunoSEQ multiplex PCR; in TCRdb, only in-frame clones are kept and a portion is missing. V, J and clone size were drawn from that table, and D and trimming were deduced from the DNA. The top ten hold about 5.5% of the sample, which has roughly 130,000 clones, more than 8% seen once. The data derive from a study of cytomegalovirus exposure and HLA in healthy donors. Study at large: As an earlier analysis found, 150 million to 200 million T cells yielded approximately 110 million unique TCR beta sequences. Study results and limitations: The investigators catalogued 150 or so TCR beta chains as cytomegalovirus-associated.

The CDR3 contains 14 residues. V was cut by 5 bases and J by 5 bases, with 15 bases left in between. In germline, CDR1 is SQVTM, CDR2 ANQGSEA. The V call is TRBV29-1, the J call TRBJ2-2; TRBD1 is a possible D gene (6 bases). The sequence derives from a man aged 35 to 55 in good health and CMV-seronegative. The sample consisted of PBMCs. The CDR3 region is CSVPSSGVTGELFF. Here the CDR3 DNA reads TGCAGCGTTCCCTCTTCAGGGGTAACCGGGGAGCTGTTTTTT.